The next 29 T cell receptor beta chains were all read from a single sample in a study of molecular identifiers for immune sequencing clone quantification. TCRdb reprocessed the PCR reads via MiXCR and lists one record per CDR3 protein. This table has hundreds of thousands of distinct CDR3 sequences, about 25% appearing once. Source material: naive CD8+ T cells from blood, with Jurkat cell RNA spiked in. Subset denoted: FACS-sorted CD8+CD4-CCR7+CD45RA+ naive T cells. All receptors come from a human donor in good health. Some libraries in this study had Jurkat cell RNA spiked in.

This clonotype was seen more than once but under ten times. The chain couples TRBV11-3 to TRBJ2-1; 10 bases are a match to TRBD2. Losses at the gene ends were 2 bases for V and 6 bases for J; bases not matched to a gene: 4. There are 15 residues in the CDR3. Per the germline V gene, CDR1 is SGHNT and CDR2 is YENEEA. The CDR3 region has the DNA TGTGCCAGCAGCTTAAGGACTAGCGGAGTCAATGAGCAGTTCTTC. Its protein product is CASSLRTSGVNEQFF.

In the case of this clonotype: Relative to the germline gene, one junction end is altered; a read error may explain this. V gene TRBV7-3 combines with J gene TRBJ2-3, with 8 positions matching TRBD1. The germline V gene has CDR1 SGHTA and CDR2 FQGTGA. The CDR3 has 18 residues. In DNA, the CDR3 is TGTGCCAGCAGCTTGATCTCTGGGGACAGGTGGAGCGGCGCTCCGCAGTCTTTT. Translated, it gives CASSLISGDRWSGAPQSF.

The V and J genes are TRBV7-9 and TRBJ1-6, with D unclear. The germline gives CDR1 SEHNR, CDR2 FQNEAQ (reference sequence). The CDR3 is 15 residues long. Trimming shortened V by 4 bases and J by 6 bases, and 13 bases separated the two germline ends. The CDR3 nucleotides are TGTGCCAGCAGCTCGACGACCCTCCCTAATTCACCCCTCCACTTT. This gives the protein CASSSTTLPNSPLHF.

This clonotype was seen a few times. The V call is TRBV24-1, the J call TRBJ2-1; 10 bases line up with TRBD2. CDR1 and CDR2 from the germline V gene are KGHDR and SFDVKD. The CDR3 length is 17 residues. Trimming at V came to 1 base and at J to 10 bases, leaving 12 bases not matched to a gene. Here the CDR3 reads CATSDFTSGDVNGEQFF. The CDR3 nucleotides read TGTGCCACCAGTGATTTCACTAGCGGGGATGTGAATGGGGAGCAGTTCTTC.

About this clonotype itself: Germline is not matched at one junction end, which may reflect a read error. The rearrangement links TRBV20-1 to TRBJ2-7; D gene uncertain. The CDR3 loop spans 11 amino acids. Looked up from germline, CDR1 is DFQATT and CDR2 is SNEGSKA (reference sequence). CDR3 loop: CSAREGYGQYF. In DNA form, the CDR3 reads TGCAGTGCTAGAGAGGGTTACGGGCAGTACTTC.

The V call is TRBV7-9, the J call TRBJ1-3; 7 nucleotides align to TRBD1. This CDR3 is built from 15 residues. Looked up from germline, CDR1 is SEHNR and CDR2 is FQNEAQ (reference sequence). V trimming: 5 bases; J trimming: 0 bases; junction bases outside the gene matches: 4. CDR3 bases: TGTGCCAGCAGCGGAAGGACAGGCTCTGGAAACACCATATATTTT. Translated: CASSGRTGSGNTIYF.

On this clonotype itself: It may be a read error: a sequence one base away is much more abundant. The rearrangement joins TRBV6-6 to TRBJ2-7, with D tentatively TRBD1 (5 bases). Germline V lookup: CDR1 MNHNY, CDR2 SVGAGI (reference sequence). This CDR3 is built from 13 residues. The ends were cut back, 4 bases at V and 3 bases at J, with 10 bases in the middle. CDR3 sequence: CASSWMQGYEQYF. CDR3 nucleotides: TGTGCCAGCAGTTGGATGCAGGGCTACGAGCAGTACTTC.

The table lists this clonotype with a few counts. The V and J genes are TRBV4-1 and TRBJ1-1, with D uncertain. The CDR3 extends over 14 amino acids. The V and J ends lost 4 bases and 0 bases respectively, with 9 bases between them. Germline assignment: CDR1 MGHRA and CDR2 YSYEKL. The CDR3 coding sequence is TGCGCCAGCAGCCGAGTAGGGTTGAACACTGAAGCTTTCTTT. Protein: CASSRVGLNTEAFF.

The rearrangement links TRBV19 to TRBJ1-6; weak D call: TRBD1 (6 bases). The V end was cut by 0 bases, the J end by 13 bases, with 22 bases between. This CDR3 contains 17 residues. CDR1 and CDR2 from the germline V gene are LNHDA and SQIVND (reference sequence). The chain's CDR3 is CASSIDPSDSRPLPLHF. As DNA, the CDR3 is TGTGCCAGTAGTATAGACCCTTCGGACAGTCGACCACTTCCCCTCCACTTT. Drawing the rest from reference TRBV19 and TRBJ1-6, the complete variable domain is DGGITQSPKYLFRKEGQNVTLSCEQNLNHDAMYWYRQDPGQGLRLIYYSQIVNDFQKGDIAEGYSVSREKKESFPLTVTSAQKNPTAFYLCASSIDPSDSRPLPLHFGNGTRLTVT.

This clonotype was found a few times. V usage is TRBV9 and J usage is TRBJ1-2; TRBD1 is a possible D gene (5 bases). V was trimmed by 0 bases and J by 8 bases, leaving 14 bases between them. The CDR3 is 14 residues long. From germline, CDR1 is SGDLS and CDR2 YYNGEE. The CDR3 reads CASSVVEQAGGYTF. DNA of the CDR3: TGTGCCAGCAGCGTAGTTGAACAGGCAGGGGGCTACACCTTC.

This clonotype came up a few times. The J gene is TRBJ1-5, the V gene TRBV20-1, with TRBD1 matching 7 bases. V shed 0 bases and J 7 bases; nucleotides not matched to a gene: 6. Germline V gene lookup returns CDR1 DFQATT and CDR2 SNEGSKA (reference sequence). The CDR3 spans 14 residues. The chain's CDR3 is CSARDPRDSQPQHF. Here the CDR3 DNA reads TGCAGTGCTAGAGATCCCCGGGACAGCCAGCCCCAGCATTTT.

In DNA, the CDR3 is TGTGCCAGTAGTATAGATAACGGCACGAGACACGATACGCAGTATTTT. This translates into CASSIDNGTRHDTQYF. This chain uses TRBV19 with TRBJ2-3; no reliable D call. V was pared by 0 bases and J by 6 bases, with 16 bases between. The CDR3 runs to 16 residues. Germline lookup yields CDR1 LNHDA and CDR2 SQIVND (reference sequence).

A note on this clonotype: One base away lies a much larger clone, so this may be a sequencing read error. The V call is TRBV12-3 or TRBV12-4, the J call TRBJ1-5; 7 positions agree with TRBD1. The length of the CDR3 is 15 residues. CDR3 region: CASRETGNVNQPRHF. CDR3 nucleotides: TGTGCCAGCAGAGAGACAGGGAATGTAAATCAGCCCCGGCATTTT.

This clonotype was seen ten or more times. CDR3 coding DNA: TGCGCCAGCACCCTAAGATGCGGTACACGAAGCACAGATACGCAGTATTTT. Translated: CASTLRCGTRSTDTQYF. This chain joins TRBV23-1 and TRBJ2-3; D gene ambiguous. Being an ORF, TRBV23-1 has a function that is uncertain. Trimming cost V 7 bases and J 0 bases, with 20 bases left between them. The CDR3 is 17 residues long.

This clonotype was detected a few times. This chain connects TRBV6-6 to TRBJ2-5, with a tentative D call TRBD1 (5 bases). The germline gives CDR1 MNHNY, CDR2 SVGAGI (reference sequence). V gave up 0 bases and J gave up 1 base, with 12 bases separating them. This CDR3 has 16 residues. CDR3 in amino acids: CASSYSNARAQETQYF. The CDR3 nucleotides read TGTGCCAGCAGTTACTCGAACGCCAGGGCCCAAGAGACCCAGTACTTC.

This clonotype was found many times. This chain connects TRBV19 to TRBJ2-7; D possibly corresponds to TRBD2 (5 bases). Germline assignment: CDR1 LNHDA and CDR2 SQIVND (reference sequence). V lost 5 bases and J lost 2, with 10 bases in between. The CDR3 runs to 13 residues. The CDR3 DNA reads as TGTGCCAGTAGTTATAGCGATACCTACGAGCAGTACTTC. Translating gives CASSYSDTYEQYF.

The chain links TRBV7-9 to TRBJ1-2; 7 bases map to TRBD1. The ends lost 1 base at V and 8 bases at J; junction bases unmatched: 7. This CDR3 has 14 amino acids. The germline V gene has CDR1 SEHNR and CDR2 FQNEAQ (reference sequence). The CDR3 reads CASSLVGQAHGYTF. The CDR3 DNA is TGTGCCAGCAGCTTAGTTGGACAGGCTCACGGCTACACCTTC.

Comment on this clonotype: The junction shows a germline mismatch at one end, possibly a read error. This rearrangement joins TRBV15 to TRBJ1-5; possible D gene TRBD1, 5 bases. This CDR3 is built from 15 residues. CDR1 and CDR2 (germline): LNHNV, YYDKDF (reference sequence). CDR3 in DNA: TGTGCCCCCAGCAGCCGGGACCGGGGGTTTCAGCCCCAGCATTTT. Amino acid sequence: CAPSSRDRGFQPQHF.

This clonotype came up once. This chain links TRBV19 with TRBJ2-7, with D possibly matching TRBD1 (6 bases). Germline V lookup: CDR1 LNHDA, CDR2 SQIVND (reference sequence). The CDR3 loop spans 13 amino acids. V was pared by 7 bases and J by 9 bases, with 19 bases between. In DNA form, the CDR3 reads TGTGCCAGTATGGGGGCCAGGATCAACGCGCAGTACTTC. Translated, it gives CASMGARINAQYF.

The chain recombines TRBV7-2 with TRBJ2-7; D is possibly TRBD2 (5 bases). Trimming stripped 6 bases from V and 2 bases from J, with 14 bases between. The CDR3 has 14 residues. Per germline, CDR1 SGHTA and CDR2 FQGNSA. The CDR3 DNA reads as TGTGCCAGCAGTCCCTTGGGAGAGCCCTACGAGCAGTACTTC. Translated: CASSPLGEPYEQYF.

This clonotype was recorded a few times. The J gene is TRBJ2-5, the V gene TRBV9, with D possibly being TRBD2 (6 bases). The germline V and J ends were trimmed by 0 bases and 1 base, with 10 bases remaining between them. CDR1 and CDR2 from the germline V gene are SGDLS and YYNGEE. The CDR3 loop spans 15 amino acids. The CDR3 loop is CASSVGRGPQETQYF. The CDR3 nucleotides are TGTGCCAGCAGCGTAGGGCGGGGCCCCCAAGAGACCCAGTACTTC.

This clonotype was counted many times. The chain carries TRBV13 and TRBJ2-7; D gene uncertain. The germline V gene encodes CDR1 PRHDT and CDR2 FYEKMQ (reference sequence). The CDR3 is made up of 14 amino acids. Trimming stripped 2 bases from V and 8 bases from J, with 16 bases between. The CDR3 loop reads CASSLNTARHQQYF. CDR3 bases: TGTGCCAGCAGCTTAAATACAGCTAGGCATCAGCAGTACTTC.

The chain carries TRBV7-9 and TRBJ2-7, with TRBD1 identical over 7 bases. CDR3 length: 15 residues. V gave up 6 bases and J gave up 6 bases; unmatched junction bases: 14. Per germline, CDR1 SEHNR and CDR2 FQNEAQ (reference sequence). In DNA, the CDR3 is TGTGCCAGCAGTCGCGACAGGGATCCGACCTCCGAGCAGTACTTC. Its protein is CASSRDRDPTSEQYF.

The chain uses TRBV4-3 and TRBJ1-1; the D is unclear. Germline V gene data show CDR1 as LGHNA and CDR2 as YSLEER. The CDR3 sequence is 15 residues long. The V and J ends lost 0 bases and 0 bases respectively, with 8 bases between them. In DNA, the CDR3 is TGCGCCAGCAGCCAAGATATAGGGTTGAACACTGAAGCTTTCTTT. Translating gives CASSQDIGLNTEAFF.

This clonotype was counted ten times or more. The V and J genes are TRBV7-9 and TRBJ2-3; D is unresolved. Deletions cut 5 bases from V and 5 bases from J, with 8 bases between. The V gene's germline CDR1 is SEHNR and CDR2 FQNEAQ (reference sequence). CDR3 length: 12 residues. DNA of the CDR3: TGTGCCAGCAGCGCTGGTGGAGATACGCAGTATTTT. Protein: CASSAGGDTQYF.

J is TRBJ2-2 and V is TRBV6-2 or TRBV6-3; a weak D match, TRBD1 (5 bases). Germline CDR1 reads MNHEY; CDR2 reads SVGEGT. Trimming left V 7 bases short and J 1 base short, with 16 bases between. The CDR3 totals 16 residues. The CDR3 DNA sequence: TGTGCCAGCACTATGTTGGGGCCATTGAACACCGGGGAGCTGTTTTTT. Its translation: CASTMLGPLNTGELFF.

This clonotype was seen repeatedly, ten times or more. The gene calls are TRBV5-1 and TRBJ2-7; D perhaps matches TRBD1 (6 bases). The CDR3 length is 15 residues. The V end lost 0 bases, the J end lost 6 bases, and 16 bases lay between the germline ends. Germline-derived CDR1 and CDR2 are SGHRS and YFSETQ. The CDR3 protein is CASSLAPAGAGEQYF. CDR3 bases: TGCGCCAGCAGCTTGGCCCCGGCAGGGGCTGGCGAGCAGTACTTC.

Ten or more counts support this clonotype. The V call is TRBV20-1, the J call TRBJ1-1; D is ambiguous. With 2 bases removed from V and 6 bases from J, the gap between germline ends came to 7 bases. The CDR3 has 11 amino acids. Germline assignment: CDR1 DFQATT and CDR2 SNEGSKA (reference sequence). The CDR3 nucleotides read TGCAGTGCTAGACAAGCAGCTGAAGCTTTCTTT. It is translated as CSARQAAEAFF.

The chain joins TRBV10-3 to TRBJ1-5, with D maybe TRBD1 (6 bases). The assigned J gene may be wrong: the sequence end matches TRBJ2-3 better. The CDR3 spans 15 residues. CDR1 ENHRY and CDR2 SYGVKD come from the germline V gene. CDR3 DNA: TGTGCCATCAGTGAGGGGACACTGGGCAATCAGCCCCAGTATTTT. Translated, it gives CAISEGTLGNQPQYF.